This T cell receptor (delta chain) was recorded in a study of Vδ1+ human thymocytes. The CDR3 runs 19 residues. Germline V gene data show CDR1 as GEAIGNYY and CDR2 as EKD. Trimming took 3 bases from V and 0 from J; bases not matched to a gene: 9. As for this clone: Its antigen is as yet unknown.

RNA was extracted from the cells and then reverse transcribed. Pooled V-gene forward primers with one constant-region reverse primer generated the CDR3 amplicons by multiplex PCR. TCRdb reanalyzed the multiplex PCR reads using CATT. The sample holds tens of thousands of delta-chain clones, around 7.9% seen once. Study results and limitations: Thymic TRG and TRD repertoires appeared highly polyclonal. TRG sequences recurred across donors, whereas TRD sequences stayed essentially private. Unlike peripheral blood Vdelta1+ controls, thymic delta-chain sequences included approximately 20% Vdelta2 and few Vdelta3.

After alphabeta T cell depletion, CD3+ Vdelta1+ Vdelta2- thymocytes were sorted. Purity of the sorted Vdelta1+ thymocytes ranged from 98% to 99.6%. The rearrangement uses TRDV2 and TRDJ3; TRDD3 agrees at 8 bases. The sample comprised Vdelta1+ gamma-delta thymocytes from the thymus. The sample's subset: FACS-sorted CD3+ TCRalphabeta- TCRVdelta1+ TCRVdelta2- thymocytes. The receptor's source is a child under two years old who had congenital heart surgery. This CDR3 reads CACDLTGGPSSWDTRQMFF. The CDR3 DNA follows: TGTGCCTGTGACCTTACTGGGGGCCCTAGCTCCTGGGACACCCGACAGATGTTTTTC.